This TCR beta chain was sequenced in a study of beta chain features in type 1 diabetes. Germline CDR1 is SGHAT and CDR2 is FQNNGV. The V segment lost 4 bases and the J segment 4 bases; nucleotides outside the gene matches: 3. The CDR3 is 13 amino acids. There was one heparinised blood draw per donor, averaging roughly 120 mL. The whole isolated RNA underwent reverse transcription, so sequencing captured expressed TCRB transcripts. Using immunoSEQ multiplex PCR, the repertoire was profiled, and TCRdb retains in-frame clones only, with some absent. The sample has about 900,000 clones; roughly 17% are singletons. This clone was counted only a few times.

The chain carries TRBV11-2 and TRBJ1-2; 7 bases map to TRBD1. The receptor comes from a woman in her late teens or twenties in good health. The specimen sequenced was naive CD4+ T cells from blood. The CDR3 sequence: CASSSGQLYGYTF. In nucleotides, the CDR3 is TGTGCCAGCAGCTCGGGACAGCTCTATGGCTACACCTTC. Combining the CDR3 with reference TRBV11-2 and TRBJ1-2 gives the whole variable domain EAGVAQSPRYKIIEKRQSVAFWCNPISGHATLYWYQQILGQGPKLLIQFQNNGVVDDSQLPKDRFSAERLKGVDSTLKIQPAKLEDSAVYLCASSSGQLYGYTFGSGTRLTVV.